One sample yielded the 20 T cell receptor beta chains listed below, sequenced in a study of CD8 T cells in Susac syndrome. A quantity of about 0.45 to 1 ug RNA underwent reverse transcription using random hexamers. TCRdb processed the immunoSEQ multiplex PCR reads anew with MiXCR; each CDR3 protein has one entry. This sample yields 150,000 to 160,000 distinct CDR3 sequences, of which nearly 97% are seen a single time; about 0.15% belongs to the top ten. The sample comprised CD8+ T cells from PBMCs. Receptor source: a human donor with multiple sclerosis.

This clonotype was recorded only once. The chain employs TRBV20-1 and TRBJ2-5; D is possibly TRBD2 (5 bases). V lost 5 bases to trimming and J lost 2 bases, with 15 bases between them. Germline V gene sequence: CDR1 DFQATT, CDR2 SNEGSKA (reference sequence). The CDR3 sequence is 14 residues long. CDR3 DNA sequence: TGCAGTGCTTACCGACTACTAATACAAGAGACCCAGTACTTC. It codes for CSAYRLLIQETQYF.

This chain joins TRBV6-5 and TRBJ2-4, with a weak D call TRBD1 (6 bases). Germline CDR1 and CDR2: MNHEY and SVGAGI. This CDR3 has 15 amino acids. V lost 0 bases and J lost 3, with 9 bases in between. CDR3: CASSYSGTLKNIQYF. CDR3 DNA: TGTGCCAGCAGTTACTCCGGGACACTCAAAAACATTCAGTACTTC.

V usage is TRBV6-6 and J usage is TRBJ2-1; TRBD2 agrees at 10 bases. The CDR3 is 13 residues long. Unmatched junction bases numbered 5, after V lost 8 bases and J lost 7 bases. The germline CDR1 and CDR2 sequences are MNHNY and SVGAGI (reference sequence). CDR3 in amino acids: CASGVAGGNEQFF. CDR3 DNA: TGTGCCAGCGGAGTAGCGGGGGGTAATGAGCAGTTCTTC.

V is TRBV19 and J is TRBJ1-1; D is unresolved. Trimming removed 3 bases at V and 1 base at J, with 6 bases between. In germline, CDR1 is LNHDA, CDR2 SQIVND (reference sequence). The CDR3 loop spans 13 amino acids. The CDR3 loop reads CASSMGSNTEAFF. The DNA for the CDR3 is TGTGCCAGTAGTATGGGGTCGAACACTGAAGCTTTCTTT.

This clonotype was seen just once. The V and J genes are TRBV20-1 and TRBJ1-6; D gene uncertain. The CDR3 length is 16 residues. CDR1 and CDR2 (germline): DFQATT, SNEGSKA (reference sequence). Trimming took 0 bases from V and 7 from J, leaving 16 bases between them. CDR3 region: CSARDNDIGQNSPLHF. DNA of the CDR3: TGCAGTGCTAGAGATAATGACATAGGGCAGAATTCACCCCTCCACTTT.

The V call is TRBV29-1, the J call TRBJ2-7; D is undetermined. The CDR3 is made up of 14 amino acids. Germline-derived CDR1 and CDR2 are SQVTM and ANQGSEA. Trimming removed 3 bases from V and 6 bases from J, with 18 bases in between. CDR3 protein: CSVEVDAGPGEQYF. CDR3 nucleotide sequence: TGCAGCGTTGAGGTGGATGCAGGACCAGGCGAGCAGTACTTC.

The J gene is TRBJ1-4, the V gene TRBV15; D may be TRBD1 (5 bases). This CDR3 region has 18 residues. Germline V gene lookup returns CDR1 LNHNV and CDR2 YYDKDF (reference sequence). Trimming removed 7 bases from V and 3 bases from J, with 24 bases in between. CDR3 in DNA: TGTGCCACCATTTTCAGCAGGGACGACCTCCGGGCTAATGAAAAACTGTTTTTT. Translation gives CATIFSRDDLRANEKLFF.

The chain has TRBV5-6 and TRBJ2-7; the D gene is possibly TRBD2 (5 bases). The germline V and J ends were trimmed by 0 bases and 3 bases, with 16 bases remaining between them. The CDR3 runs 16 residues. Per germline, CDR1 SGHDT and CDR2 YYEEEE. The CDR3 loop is CASSLGRDGLYYEQYV. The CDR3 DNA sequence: TGTGCCAGCAGCTTGGGGAGAGACGGACTCTACTACGAGCAGTACGTC.

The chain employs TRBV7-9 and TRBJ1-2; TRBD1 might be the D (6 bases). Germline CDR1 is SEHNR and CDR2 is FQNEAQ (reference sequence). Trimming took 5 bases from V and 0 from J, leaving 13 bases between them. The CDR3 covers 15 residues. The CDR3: CASSAWTEANYGYTF. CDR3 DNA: TGTGCCAGCAGCGCCTGGACAGAAGCTAACTATGGCTACACCTTC.

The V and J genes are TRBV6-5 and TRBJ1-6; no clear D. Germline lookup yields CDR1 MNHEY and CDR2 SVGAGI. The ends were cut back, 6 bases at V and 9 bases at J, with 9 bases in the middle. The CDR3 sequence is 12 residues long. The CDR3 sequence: CASSTTRSPLHF. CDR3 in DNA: TGTGCCAGCAGCACAACGCGTTCACCCCTCCACTTT.

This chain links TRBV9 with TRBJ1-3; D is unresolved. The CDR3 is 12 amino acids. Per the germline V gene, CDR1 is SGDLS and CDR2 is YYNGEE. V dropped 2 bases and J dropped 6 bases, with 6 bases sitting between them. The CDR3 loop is CASSVGENTIYF. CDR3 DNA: TGTGCCAGCAGCGTCGGCGAAAACACCATATATTTT. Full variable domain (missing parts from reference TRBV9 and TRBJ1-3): DSGVTQTPKHLITATGQRVTLRCSPRSGDLSVYWYQQSLDQGLQFLIQYYNGEERAKGNILERFSAQQFPDLHSELNLSSLELGDSALYFCASSVGENTIYFGEGSWLTVV.

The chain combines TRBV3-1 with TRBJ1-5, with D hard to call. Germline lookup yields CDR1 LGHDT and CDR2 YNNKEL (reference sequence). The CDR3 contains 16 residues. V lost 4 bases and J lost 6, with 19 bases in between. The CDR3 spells CASSPGNTLPAQPQHF. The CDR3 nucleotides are TGTGCCAGCAGCCCTGGGAACACCCTCCCGGCTCAGCCCCAGCATTTT.

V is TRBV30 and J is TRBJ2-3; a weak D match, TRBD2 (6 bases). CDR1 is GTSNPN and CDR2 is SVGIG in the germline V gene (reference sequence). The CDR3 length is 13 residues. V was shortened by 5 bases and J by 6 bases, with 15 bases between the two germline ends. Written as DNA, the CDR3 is TGTGCCTGGGGGACGGGACTGACGGATACGCAGTATTTT. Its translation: CAWGTGLTDTQYF.

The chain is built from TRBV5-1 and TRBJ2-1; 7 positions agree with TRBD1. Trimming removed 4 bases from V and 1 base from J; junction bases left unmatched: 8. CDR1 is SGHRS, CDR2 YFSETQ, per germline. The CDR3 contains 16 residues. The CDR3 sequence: CASSTRQGRSYNEQFF. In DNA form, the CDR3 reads TGCGCCAGCAGCACAAGACAGGGTCGATCCTACAATGAGCAGTTCTTC.

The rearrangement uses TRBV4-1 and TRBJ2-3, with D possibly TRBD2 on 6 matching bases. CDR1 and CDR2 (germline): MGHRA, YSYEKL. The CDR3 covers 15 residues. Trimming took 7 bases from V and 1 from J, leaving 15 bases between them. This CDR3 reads CASMATAGRTDTQYF. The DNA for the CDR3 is TGCGCCAGCATGGCCACGGCGGGGCGCACAGATACGCAGTATTTT.

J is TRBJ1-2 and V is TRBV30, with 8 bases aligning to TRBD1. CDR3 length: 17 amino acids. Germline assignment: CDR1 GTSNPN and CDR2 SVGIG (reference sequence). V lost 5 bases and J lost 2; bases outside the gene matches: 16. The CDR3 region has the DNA TGTGCCTGGGATGGGGTACAGGGGGAAGGAGGAAACTATGGCTACACCTTC. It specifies CAWDGVQGEGGNYGYTF.

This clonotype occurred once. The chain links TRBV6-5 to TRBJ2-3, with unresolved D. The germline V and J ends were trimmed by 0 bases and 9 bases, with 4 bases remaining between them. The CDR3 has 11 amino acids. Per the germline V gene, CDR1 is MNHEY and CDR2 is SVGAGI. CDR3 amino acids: CASSYSTTQYF. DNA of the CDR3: TGTGCCAGCAGTTACTCGACCACGCAGTATTTT.

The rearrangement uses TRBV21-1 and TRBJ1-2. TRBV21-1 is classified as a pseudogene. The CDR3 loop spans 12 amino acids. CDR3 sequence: CASSPRGYGYTF. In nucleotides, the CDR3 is TGTGCCAGCAGCCCTCGAGGCTATGGCTACACCTTC.

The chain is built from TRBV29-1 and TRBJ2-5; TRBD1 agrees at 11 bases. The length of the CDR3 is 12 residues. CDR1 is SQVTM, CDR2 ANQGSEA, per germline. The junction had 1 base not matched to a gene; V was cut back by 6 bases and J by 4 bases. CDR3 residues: CSVGTGGETQYF. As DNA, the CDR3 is TGCAGCGTGGGGACAGGGGGAGAGACCCAGTACTTC. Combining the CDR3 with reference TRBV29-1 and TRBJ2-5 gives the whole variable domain SAVISQKPSRDICQRGTSLTIQCQVDSQVTMMFWYRQQPGQSLTLIATANQGSEATYESGFVIDKFPISRPNLTFSTLTVSNMSPEDSSIYLCSVGTGGETQYFGPGTRLLVL.

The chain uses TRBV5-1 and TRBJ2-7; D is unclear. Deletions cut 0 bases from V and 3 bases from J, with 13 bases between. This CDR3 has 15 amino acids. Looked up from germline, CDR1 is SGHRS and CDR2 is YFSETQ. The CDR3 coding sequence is TGCGCCAGCAGCTTGGGCTTTTCCGTACTCTACGAGCAGTACTTC. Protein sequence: CASSLGFSVLYEQYF.